Given below is one TCR beta chain in context. Its antigen is currently unknown. Naive CD8 cells comprised CD45RO-negative, CCR7-positively selected cells, excluding terminally differentiated effector memory CD45RA+ cells. The source of the sample is a study of shared clonotypes between healthy human individuals. Across the whole study: The plates for each donor numbered three CD4 naive, three CD4 memory, two CD8 naive and one CD8 memory. Study-wide results and caveats: At large depth, rarefaction still showed sorted-subset sequencing to be incomplete.

This CDR3 contains 13 residues. V lost 2 bases and J lost 2, with 7 bases in between. Germline V gene data show CDR1 as SGHAT and CDR2 as FQNNGV. Clones were read by immunoSEQ multiplex PCR, and TCRdb kept only the in-frame ones, dropping some. The data contain around 550,000 clones, 95% of them singletons. Sequenced: naive CD8+ T cells sorted from blood. V is TRBV11-2 and J is TRBJ2-7, with D unresolved. The receptor was derived from a woman aged 25 to 45 in good health. The CDR3 loop reads CASSLWQTYEQYF. The DNA for the CDR3 is TGTGCCAGCAGCTTATGGCAGACCTACGAGCAGTACTTC.